The T cell receptor beta chain under discussion was sequenced for a study of CD8+ T cells in alopecia areata. Sequencing used cDNA as its template, made by extracting RNA and reverse transcribing it. Sequenced by immunoSEQ multiplex PCR; TCRdb stores in-frame clones only, minus some. The profile covers approximately 100,000 clones, with under 45% appearing a single time and about 0.79% taken by the ten largest. CDR1 is MGHRA and CDR2 is YSYEKL in the germline V gene. This CDR3 is built from 13 residues. Trimming removed 0 bases from V and 4 bases from J, with 7 bases in between. The sample was CD4+ T cells sorted from blood. This sequence originates from a human donor with alopecia areata. The chain couples TRBV4-1 to TRBJ2-7; D is unclear. CDR3 region: CASSQEGPYEQYF. The CDR3 DNA is TGCGCCAGCAGCCAAGAGGGTCCATACGAGCAGTACTTC.